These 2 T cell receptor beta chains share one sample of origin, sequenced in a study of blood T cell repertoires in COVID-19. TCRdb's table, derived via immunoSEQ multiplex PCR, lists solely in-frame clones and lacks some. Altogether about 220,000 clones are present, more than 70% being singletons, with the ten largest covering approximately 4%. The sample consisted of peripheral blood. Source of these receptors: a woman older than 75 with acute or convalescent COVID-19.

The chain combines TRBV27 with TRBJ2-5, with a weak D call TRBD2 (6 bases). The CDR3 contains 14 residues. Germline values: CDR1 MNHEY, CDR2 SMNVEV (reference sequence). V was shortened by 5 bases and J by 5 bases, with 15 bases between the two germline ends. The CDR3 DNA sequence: TGTGCCAGCAGTCCAAACTCAGGGAGGGAGACCCAGTACTTC. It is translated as CASSPNSGRETQYF.

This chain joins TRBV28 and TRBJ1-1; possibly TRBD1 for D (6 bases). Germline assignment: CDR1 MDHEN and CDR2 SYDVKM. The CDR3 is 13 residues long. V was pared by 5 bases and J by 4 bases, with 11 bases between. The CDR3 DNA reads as TGTGCCAGCAGTCGCCGGGACATCACTGAAGCTTTCTTT. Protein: CASSRRDITEAFF.